This T cell receptor beta chain comes out of a study of cytomegalovirus exposure and HLA in healthy donors. Whole-study findings and limits: The presence/absence work took it that sequencing depth was about the same across donors.

With 60 Vbeta and 13 Jbeta primers, the PCR was carried out. Measured with immunoSEQ multiplex PCR; TCRdb has only the in-frame clones, and not every one. The sample shows fewer than 150,000 clones, 70% to 80% of them seen only once. A word on this clone: Its target is unknown.

Deletions cut 6 bases from V and 4 bases from J, with 6 bases between. Germline loops: CDR1 SGHVS, CDR2 FNYEAQ. This CDR3 comprises 12 residues. The V and J genes are TRBV7-6 and TRBJ2-2, with D perhaps TRBD1 (5 bases). The sequencing sample was made of PBMCs. The clonotype originates from a woman between 40 and 50 years old in good health and CMV-seropositive. The CDR3 sequence: CASSDSTGELFF. In DNA, the CDR3 is TGTGCCAGCAGTGACAGCACCGGGGAGCTGTTTTTT.